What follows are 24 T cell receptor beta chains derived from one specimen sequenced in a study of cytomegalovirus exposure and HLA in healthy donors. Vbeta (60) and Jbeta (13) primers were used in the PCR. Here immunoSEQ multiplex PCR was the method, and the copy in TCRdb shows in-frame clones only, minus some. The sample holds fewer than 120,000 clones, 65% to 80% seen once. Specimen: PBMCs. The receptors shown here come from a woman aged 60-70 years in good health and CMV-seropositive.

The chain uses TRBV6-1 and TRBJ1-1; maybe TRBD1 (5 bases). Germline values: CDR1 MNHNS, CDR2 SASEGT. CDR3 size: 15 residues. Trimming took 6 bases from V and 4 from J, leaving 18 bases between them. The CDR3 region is CASRVGLGEGTEAFF. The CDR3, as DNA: TGTGCCAGCAGAGTCGGACTAGGGGAGGGCACTGAAGCTTTCTTT.

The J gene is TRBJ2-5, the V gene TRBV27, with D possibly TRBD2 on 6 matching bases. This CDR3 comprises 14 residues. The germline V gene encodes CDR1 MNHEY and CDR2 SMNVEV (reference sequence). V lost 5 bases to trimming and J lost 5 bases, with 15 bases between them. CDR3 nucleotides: TGTGCCAGCAGTCTCGGGACTTTAGGGGAGACCCAGTACTTC. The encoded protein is CASSLGTLGETQYF.

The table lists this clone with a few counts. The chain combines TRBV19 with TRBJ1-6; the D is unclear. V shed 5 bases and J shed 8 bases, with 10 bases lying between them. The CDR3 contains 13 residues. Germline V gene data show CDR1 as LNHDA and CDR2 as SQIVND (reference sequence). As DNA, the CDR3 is TGTGCCAGTAGTCTCACAGTCTATTCACCCCTCCACTTT. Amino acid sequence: CASSLTVYSPLHF.

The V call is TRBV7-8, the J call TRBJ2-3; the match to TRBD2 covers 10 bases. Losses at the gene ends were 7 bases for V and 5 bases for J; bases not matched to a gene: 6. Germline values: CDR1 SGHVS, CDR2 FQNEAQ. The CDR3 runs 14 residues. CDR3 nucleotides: TGTGCCAGCACTCTAGCGGGGGCCGGAGATACGCAGTATTTT. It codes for CASTLAGAGDTQYF.

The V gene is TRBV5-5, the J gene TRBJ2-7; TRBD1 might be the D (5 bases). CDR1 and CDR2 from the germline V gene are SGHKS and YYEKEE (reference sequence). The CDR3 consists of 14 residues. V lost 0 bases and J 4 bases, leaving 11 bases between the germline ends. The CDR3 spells CASSLVPGSYEQYF. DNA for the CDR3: TGTGCCAGCAGCTTGGTCCCAGGGTCGTACGAGCAGTACTTC.

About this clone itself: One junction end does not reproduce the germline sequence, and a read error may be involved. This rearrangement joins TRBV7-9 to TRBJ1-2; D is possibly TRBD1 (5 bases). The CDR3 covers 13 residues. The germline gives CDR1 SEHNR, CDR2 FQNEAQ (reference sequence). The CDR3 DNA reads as TGTTCCAGCACCCCGACAGAAAACTATGGCTACACCTTC. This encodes CSSTPTENYGYTF.

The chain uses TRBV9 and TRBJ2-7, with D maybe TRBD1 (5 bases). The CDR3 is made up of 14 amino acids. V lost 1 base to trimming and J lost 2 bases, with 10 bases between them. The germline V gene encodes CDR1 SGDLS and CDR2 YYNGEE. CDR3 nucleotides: TGTGCCAGCAGCGTACACCCAGGGCCCTACGAGCAGTACTTC. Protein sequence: CASSVHPGPYEQYF.

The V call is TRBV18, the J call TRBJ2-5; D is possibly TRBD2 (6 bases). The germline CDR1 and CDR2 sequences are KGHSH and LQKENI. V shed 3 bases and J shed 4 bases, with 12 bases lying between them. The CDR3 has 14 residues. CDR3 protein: CASSPWQGGETQYF. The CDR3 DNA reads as TGTGCCAGCTCACCGTGGCAGGGAGGAGAGACCCAGTACTTC.

CDR3 amino acids: CASSLETGGGLTAFF. CDR3 coding DNA: TGCGCCAGCAGCTTGGAGACAGGGGGCGGGCTAACAGCTTTCTTT. This chain uses TRBV5-1 with TRBJ1-1, with TRBD1 identical over 10 bases. CDR3 length: 15 residues. V gave up 0 bases and J gave up 10 bases; unmatched junction bases: 9. From germline, CDR1 is SGHRS and CDR2 YFSETQ. The variable domain in full, completed from reference TRBV5-1 and TRBJ1-1, reads KAGVTQTPRYLIKTRGQQVTLSCSPISGHRSVSWYQQTPGQGLQFLFEYFSETQRNKGNFPGRFSGRQFSNSRSEMNVSTLELGDSALYLCASSLETGGGLTAFFGQGTRLTVV.

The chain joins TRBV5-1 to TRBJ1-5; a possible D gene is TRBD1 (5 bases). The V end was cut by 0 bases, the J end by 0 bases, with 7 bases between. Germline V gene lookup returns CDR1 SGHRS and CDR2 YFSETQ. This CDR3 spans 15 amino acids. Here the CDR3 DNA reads TGCGCCAGCAGCTTGGAAGGGGCTAGCAATCAGCCCCAGCATTTT. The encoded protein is CASSLEGASNQPQHF.

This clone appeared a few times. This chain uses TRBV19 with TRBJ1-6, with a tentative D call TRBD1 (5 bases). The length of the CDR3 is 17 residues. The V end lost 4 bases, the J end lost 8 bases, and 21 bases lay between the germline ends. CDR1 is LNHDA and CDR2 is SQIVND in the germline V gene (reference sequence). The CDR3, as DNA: TGTGCCAGTAGTACACGGACACTAATTAAGCGGGATTCACCCCTCCACTTT. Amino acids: CASSTRTLIKRDSPLHF.

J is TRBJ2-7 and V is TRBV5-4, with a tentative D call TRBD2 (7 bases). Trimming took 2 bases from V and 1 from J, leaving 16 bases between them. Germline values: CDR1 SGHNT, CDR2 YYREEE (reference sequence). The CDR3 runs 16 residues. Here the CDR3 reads CASSFNRGAKSYEQYF. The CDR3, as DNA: TGTGCCAGCAGCTTCAATCGGGGGGCCAAATCCTACGAGCAGTACTTC.

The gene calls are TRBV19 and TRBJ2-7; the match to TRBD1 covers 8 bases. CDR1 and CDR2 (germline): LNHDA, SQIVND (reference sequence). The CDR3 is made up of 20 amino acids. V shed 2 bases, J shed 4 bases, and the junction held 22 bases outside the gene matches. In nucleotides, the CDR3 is TGTGCCAGTAGTATAATTCCCCCAGCCCAGGGGGCTTACCCTGAGTACGAGCAGTACTTC. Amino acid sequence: CASSIIPPAQGAYPEYEQYF.

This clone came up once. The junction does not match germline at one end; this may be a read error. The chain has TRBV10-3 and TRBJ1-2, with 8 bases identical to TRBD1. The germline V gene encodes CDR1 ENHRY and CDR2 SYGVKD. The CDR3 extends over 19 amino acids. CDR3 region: CALSVYYTGGTLANYGYTF. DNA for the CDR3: TGTGCCCTCAGCGTTTACTATACAGGGGGGACGTTAGCTAACTATGGCTACACCTTC.

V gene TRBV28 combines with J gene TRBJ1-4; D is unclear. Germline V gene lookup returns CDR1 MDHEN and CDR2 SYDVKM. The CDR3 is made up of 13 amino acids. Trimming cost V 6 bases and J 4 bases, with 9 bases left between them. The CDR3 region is CASRTGLNEKLFF. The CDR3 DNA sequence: TGTGCCAGCAGAACCGGACTTAATGAAAAACTGTTTTTT.

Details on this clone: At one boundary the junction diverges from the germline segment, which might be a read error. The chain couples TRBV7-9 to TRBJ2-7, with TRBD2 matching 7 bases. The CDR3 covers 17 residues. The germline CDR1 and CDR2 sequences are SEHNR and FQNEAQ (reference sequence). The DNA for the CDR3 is TGTTCCAGCAGCCCCACGCTGACTAGCTCGAATGTGGGAGAGCAGTACTTC. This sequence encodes CSSSPTLTSSNVGEQYF. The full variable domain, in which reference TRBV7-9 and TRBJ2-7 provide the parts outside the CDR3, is DTGVSQNPRHKITKRGQNVTFRCDPISEHNRLYWYRQTLGQGPEFLTYFQNEAQLEKSRLLSDRFSAERPKGSFSTLEIQRTEQGDSAMYLCSSSPTLTSSNVGEQYFGPGTRLTVT.

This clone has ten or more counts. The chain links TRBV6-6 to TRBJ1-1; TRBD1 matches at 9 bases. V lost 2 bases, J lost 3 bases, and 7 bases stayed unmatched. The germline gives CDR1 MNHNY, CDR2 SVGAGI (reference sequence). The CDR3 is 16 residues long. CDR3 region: CASSYNRDRADTEAFF. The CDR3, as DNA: TGTGCCAGCAGTTACAACCGGGACAGGGCTGACACTGAAGCTTTCTTT.

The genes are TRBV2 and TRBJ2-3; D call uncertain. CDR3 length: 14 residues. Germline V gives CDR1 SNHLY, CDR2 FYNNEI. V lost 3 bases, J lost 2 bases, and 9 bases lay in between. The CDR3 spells CASSDKSTTDTQYF. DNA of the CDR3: TGTGCCAGCAGTGACAAGAGTACCACAGATACGCAGTATTTT.

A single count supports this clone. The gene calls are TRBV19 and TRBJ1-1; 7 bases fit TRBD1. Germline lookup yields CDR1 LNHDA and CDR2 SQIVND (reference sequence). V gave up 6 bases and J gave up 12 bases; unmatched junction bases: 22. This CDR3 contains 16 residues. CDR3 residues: CASSPWAGTAPSGTFF. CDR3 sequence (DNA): TGTGCCAGTAGCCCATGGGCCGGGACAGCCCCATCCGGGACTTTCTTT.

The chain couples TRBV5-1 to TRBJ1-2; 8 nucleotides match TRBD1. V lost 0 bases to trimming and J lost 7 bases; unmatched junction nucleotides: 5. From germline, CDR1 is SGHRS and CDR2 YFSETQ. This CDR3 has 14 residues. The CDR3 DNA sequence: TGCGCCAGCAGCTTGGGCCAGGGGGCGGGTGGCTACACCTTC. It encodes CASSLGQGAGGYTF.

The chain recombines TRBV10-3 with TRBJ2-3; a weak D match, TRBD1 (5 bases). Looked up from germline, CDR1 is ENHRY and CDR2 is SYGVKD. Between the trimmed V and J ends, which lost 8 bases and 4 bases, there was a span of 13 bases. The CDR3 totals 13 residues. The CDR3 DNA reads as TGTGCCATCGCGGCTCCAGGGTCAGATACGCAGTATTTT. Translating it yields CAIAAPGSDTQYF.

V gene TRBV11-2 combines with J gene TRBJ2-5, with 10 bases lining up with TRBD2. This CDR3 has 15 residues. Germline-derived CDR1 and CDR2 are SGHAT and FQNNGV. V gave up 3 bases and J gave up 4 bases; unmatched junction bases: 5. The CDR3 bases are TGTGCCAGCAGCTTCGGGCTAGCGGGAGTAGAGACCCAGTACTTC. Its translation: CASSFGLAGVETQYF.

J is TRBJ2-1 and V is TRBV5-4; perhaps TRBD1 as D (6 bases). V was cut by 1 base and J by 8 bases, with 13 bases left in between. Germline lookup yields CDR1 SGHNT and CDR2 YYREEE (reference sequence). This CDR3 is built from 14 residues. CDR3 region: CASSLLQGTDEQFF. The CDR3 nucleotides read TGTGCCAGCAGCTTGCTACAGGGCACGGATGAGCAGTTCTTC.

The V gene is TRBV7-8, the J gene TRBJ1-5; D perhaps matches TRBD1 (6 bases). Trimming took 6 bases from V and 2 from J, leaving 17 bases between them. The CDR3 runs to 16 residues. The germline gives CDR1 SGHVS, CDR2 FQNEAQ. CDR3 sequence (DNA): TGTGCCAGCAGTCGCGTTGCCCGACAGGGCAATCAGCCCCAGCATTTT. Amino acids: CASSRVARQGNQPQHF.